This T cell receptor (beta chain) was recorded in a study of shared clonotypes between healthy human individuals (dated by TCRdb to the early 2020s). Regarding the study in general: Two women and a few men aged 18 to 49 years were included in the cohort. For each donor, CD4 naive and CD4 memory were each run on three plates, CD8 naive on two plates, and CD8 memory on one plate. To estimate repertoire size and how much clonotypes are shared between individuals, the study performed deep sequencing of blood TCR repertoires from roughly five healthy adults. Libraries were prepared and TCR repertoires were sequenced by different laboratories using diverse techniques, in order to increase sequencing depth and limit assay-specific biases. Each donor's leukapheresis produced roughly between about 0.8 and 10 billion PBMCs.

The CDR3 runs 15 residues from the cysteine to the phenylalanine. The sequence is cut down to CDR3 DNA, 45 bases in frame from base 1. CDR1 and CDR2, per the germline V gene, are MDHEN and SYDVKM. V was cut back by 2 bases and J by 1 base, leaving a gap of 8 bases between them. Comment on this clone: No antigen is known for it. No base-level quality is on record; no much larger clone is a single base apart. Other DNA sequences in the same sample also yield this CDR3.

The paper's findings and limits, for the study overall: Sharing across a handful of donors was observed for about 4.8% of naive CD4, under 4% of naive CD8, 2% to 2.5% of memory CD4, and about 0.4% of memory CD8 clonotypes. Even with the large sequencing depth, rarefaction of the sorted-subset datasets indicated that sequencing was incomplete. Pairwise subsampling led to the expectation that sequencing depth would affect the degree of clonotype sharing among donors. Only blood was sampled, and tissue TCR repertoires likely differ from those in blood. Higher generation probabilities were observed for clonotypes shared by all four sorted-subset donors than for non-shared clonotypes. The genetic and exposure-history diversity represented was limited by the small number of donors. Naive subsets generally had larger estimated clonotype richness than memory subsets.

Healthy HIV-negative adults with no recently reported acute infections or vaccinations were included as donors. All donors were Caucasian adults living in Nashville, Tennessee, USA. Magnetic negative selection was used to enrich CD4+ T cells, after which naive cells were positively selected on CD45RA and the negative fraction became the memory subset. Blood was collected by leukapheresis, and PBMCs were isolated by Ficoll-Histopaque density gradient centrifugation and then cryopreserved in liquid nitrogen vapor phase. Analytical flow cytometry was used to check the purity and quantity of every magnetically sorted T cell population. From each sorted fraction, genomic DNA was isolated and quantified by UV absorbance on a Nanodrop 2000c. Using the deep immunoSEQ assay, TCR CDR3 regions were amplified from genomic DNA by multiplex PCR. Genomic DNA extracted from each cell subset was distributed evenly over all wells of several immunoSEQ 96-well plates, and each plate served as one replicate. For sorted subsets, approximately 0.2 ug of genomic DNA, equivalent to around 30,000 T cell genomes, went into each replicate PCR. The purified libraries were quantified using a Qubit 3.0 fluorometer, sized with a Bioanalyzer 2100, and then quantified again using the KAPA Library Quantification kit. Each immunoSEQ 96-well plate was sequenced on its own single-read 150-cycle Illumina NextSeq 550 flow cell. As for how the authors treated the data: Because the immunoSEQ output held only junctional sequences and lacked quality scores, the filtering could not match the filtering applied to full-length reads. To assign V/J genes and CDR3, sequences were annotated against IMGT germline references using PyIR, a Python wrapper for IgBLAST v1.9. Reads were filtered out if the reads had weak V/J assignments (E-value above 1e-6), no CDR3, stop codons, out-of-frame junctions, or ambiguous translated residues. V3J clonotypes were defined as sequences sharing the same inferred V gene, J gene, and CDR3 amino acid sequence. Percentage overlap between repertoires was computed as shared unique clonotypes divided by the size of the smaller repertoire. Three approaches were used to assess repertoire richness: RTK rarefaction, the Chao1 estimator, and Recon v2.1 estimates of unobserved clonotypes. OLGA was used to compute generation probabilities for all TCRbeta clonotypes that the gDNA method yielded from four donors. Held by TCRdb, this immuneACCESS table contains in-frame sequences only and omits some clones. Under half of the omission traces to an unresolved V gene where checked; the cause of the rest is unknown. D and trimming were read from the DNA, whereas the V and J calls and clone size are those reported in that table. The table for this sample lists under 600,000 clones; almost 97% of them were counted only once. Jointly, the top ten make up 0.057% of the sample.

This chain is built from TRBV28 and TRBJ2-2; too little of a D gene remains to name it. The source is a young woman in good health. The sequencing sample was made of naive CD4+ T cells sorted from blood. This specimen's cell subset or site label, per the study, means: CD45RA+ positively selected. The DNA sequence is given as TGTGCCAGCAGTTTAAGTGGGCAGAACACCGGGGAGCTGTTTTTT. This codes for CASSLSGQNTGELFF.